What follows are 12 T cell receptor beta chains derived from one specimen sequenced in a study of OX40 agonist ivuxolimab in advanced cancers. The assay was immunoSEQ multiplex PCR, and TCRdb's table has in-frame clones only and misses some. The sample contains tens of thousands of clones, 84% of which appear only once. This specimen was CD4+ or CD8+ T cells sorted from blood, taken in a trial of the OX40 agonist ivuxolimab. The receptor set was obtained from an adult with an advanced solid tumor such as melanoma, head and neck, liver or kidney cancer.

The J gene is TRBJ1-5, the V gene TRBV18, with a possible D match to TRBD1 (5 bases). Germline V CDR1 and CDR2: KGHSH, LQKENI. This CDR3 is built from 14 residues. V was pared by 3 bases and J by 7 bases, with 13 bases between. CDR3 region: CASSPFRELQPQHF. The DNA of the CDR3 is TGTGCCAGCTCACCCTTCAGGGAACTCCAGCCCCAGCATTTT.

This chain uses TRBV6-6 with TRBJ1-5; perhaps TRBD1 as D (5 bases). The CDR3 consists of 15 residues. Between the trimmed V and J ends, which lost 5 bases and 4 bases, there was a span of 15 bases. Germline V gives CDR1 MNHNY, CDR2 SVGAGI (reference sequence). The CDR3, as DNA: TGTGCCAGCAGTCAAAACACAGGAATTAATCAGCCCCAGCATTTT. Encoded protein: CASSQNTGINQPQHF.

V and J are TRBV5-6 and TRBJ1-6; a possible D gene is TRBD1 (6 bases). This CDR3 spans 16 amino acids. Trimming stripped 3 bases from V and 4 bases from J, with 14 bases between. Germline V gives CDR1 SGHDT, CDR2 YYEEEE. CDR3 sequence reads: CASSSYRVVYNSPLHF. Here the CDR3 DNA reads TGTGCCAGCAGCTCCTACAGGGTTGTTTATAATTCACCCCTCCACTTT. Filled out from reference TRBV5-6 and TRBJ1-6, the complete variable domain reads DAGVTQSPTHLIKTRGQQVTLRCSPKSGHDTVSWYQQALGQGPQFIFQYYEEEERQRGNFPDRFSGHQFPNYSSELNVNALLLGDSALYLCASSSYRVVYNSPLHFGNGTRLTVT.

The chain has TRBV11-3 and TRBJ1-6; no reliable D call. The CDR3 loop spans 14 amino acids. Germline CDR1 SGHNT, CDR2 YENEEA. Trimming shortened V by 5 bases and J by 0 bases, and 5 bases separated the two germline ends. CDR3: CASSISSYNSPLHF. The CDR3 region has the DNA TGTGCCAGCAGCATAAGCTCCTATAATTCACCCCTCCACTTT.

V usage is TRBV15 and J usage is TRBJ2-5; 10 nucleotides match TRBD1. This CDR3 spans 15 amino acids. V lost 5 bases to trimming and J lost 5 bases; unmatched junction nucleotides: 8. CDR1 LNHNV and CDR2 YYDKDF come from the germline V gene (reference sequence). The CDR3 DNA reads as TGTGCCACCAGCCGGACAGGGGGTAGAATGGAGACCCAGTACTTC. Encoded protein: CATSRTGGRMETQYF.

V usage is TRBV11-1 and J usage is TRBJ1-2; unclear D gene. V lost 5 bases and J lost 8, with 9 bases in between. This CDR3 spans 11 amino acids. CDR1 is SGHAT, CDR2 FQDESV, per germline (reference sequence). CDR3 sequence reads: CASSEGWGYTF. CDR3 DNA: TGTGCCAGCAGCGAGGGCTGGGGCTACACCTTC.

The sample holds one count of this clone. The rearrangement links TRBV5-1 to TRBJ2-7; maybe TRBD2 (6 bases). The V end lost 3 bases, the J end lost 7 bases, and 17 bases lay between the germline ends. Germline loops: CDR1 SGHRS, CDR2 YFSETQ. The CDR3 length is 14 residues. CDR3 amino acids: CASSSGTSSDEQYF. CDR3 bases: TGCGCCAGCAGCTCAGGGACTTCATCTGATGAGCAGTACTTC.

This clone was seen only once. The rearrangement uses TRBV9 and TRBJ2-2; 13 positions match TRBD2. This CDR3 region has 15 residues. Germline CDR1 SGDLS, CDR2 YYNGEE. V dropped 4 bases and J dropped 7; count of bases not matched to a gene: 4. The CDR3 DNA reads TGTGCCAGCAGCCCGGGACTAGCGGGGATCGGGGAGCTGTTTTTT. Amino acids: CASSPGLAGIGELFF.

CDR3 sequence (DNA): TGTGCCAGCAGCTTAGGTGCGTTCGGCACAGATACGCAGTATTTT. Residues: CASSLGAFGTDTQYF. This sequence joins TRBV7-2 and TRBJ2-3; D is unclear. Germline values: CDR1 SGHTA, CDR2 FQGNSA. This CDR3 has 15 amino acids. Trimming shortened V by 1 base and J by 1 base, and 9 bases separated the two germline ends.

The V and J genes are TRBV5-4 and TRBJ1-1; D gene unclear. Germline lookup yields CDR1 SGHNT and CDR2 YYREEE (reference sequence). The V and J ends lost 0 bases and 4 bases respectively, with 7 bases between them. The CDR3 is made up of 13 amino acids. CDR3: CASSLGVSTEAFF. The CDR3 DNA reads TGTGCCAGCAGCTTGGGGGTTTCCACTGAAGCTTTCTTT.

The V call is TRBV5-6, the J call TRBJ1-6; TRBD1 is a possible D gene (5 bases). The ends were cut back, 0 bases at V and 10 bases at J, with 14 bases in the middle. CDR1 and CDR2 from the germline V gene are SGHDT and YYEEEE. This CDR3 spans 15 amino acids. The CDR3 DNA reads as TGTGCCAGCAGCTTGGGCGGAGGGACGCGCTCACCCCTCCACTTT. Residues: CASSLGGGTRSPLHF. The complete variable domain, with remaining parts taken from reference TRBV5-6 and TRBJ1-6, reads DAGVTQSPTHLIKTRGQQVTLRCSPKSGHDTVSWYQQALGQGPQFIFQYYEEEERQRGNFPDRFSGHQFPNYSSELNVNALLLGDSALYLCASSLGGGTRSPLHFGNGTRLTVT.

The gene calls are TRBV10-2 and TRBJ2-5; possible D gene TRBD1, 6 bases. The V end lost 9 bases, the J end lost 2 bases, and 13 bases lay between the germline ends. The germline V gene has CDR1 WSHSY and CDR2 SAAADI. This CDR3 comprises 13 residues. The CDR3 DNA is TGCGCCAGTCTGGAGGACAGTCAAGAGACCCAGTACTTC. It codes for CASLEDSQETQYF.